Presented here are 25 T cell receptor beta chains from one specimen sequenced in a study of shared clonotypes between healthy human individuals. Sequenced by immunoSEQ multiplex PCR; TCRdb stores in-frame clones only, minus some. In the table there are hundreds of thousands of clones, almost 97% of which are singletons. Sequenced input: naive CD4+ T cells sorted from blood. Regarding subset: CD45RA+ positively selected. These receptors were obtained from a woman in her twenties or thirties in good health.

The chain employs TRBV28 and TRBJ1-5, with D maybe TRBD1 (5 bases). Germline V gene sequence: CDR1 MDHEN, CDR2 SYDVKM. Trimming took 8 bases from V and 5 from J, leaving 16 bases between them. The CDR3 is made up of 14 amino acids. The CDR3 sequence: CASGGWRDDQPQHF. CDR3 coding DNA: TGTGCCAGCGGGGGGTGGAGGGACGATCAGCCCCAGCATTTT.

This chain links TRBV28 with TRBJ1-5, with D possibly matching TRBD1 (5 bases). Germline loops: CDR1 MDHEN, CDR2 SYDVKM. Trimming took off 7 bases at V and 2 bases at J, with 15 bases between the two ends. The CDR3 length is 15 residues. CDR3 loop: CASKKRGFGNQPQHF. The CDR3 region has the DNA TGTGCCAGCAAAAAAAGGGGATTCGGCAATCAGCCCCAGCATTTT.

This sequence joins TRBV6-6 and TRBJ2-2; D gene unclear. The CDR3 contains 16 residues. CDR1 is MNHNY and CDR2 is SVGAGI in the germline V gene (reference sequence). V shed 2 bases and J shed 6 bases, with 16 bases lying between them. The CDR3 region has the DNA TGTGCCAGCAGTTACGGTGGGCCCAAAGATGCCGGGGAGCTGTTTTTT. This sequence encodes CASSYGGPKDAGELFF.

This clone appeared once. As DNA, the CDR3 is TGTGCCAGCAGATGGCTCGCCAATGAGCAGTTCTTC. This codes for CASRWLANEQFF. The rearrangement uses TRBV7-8 and TRBJ2-1; the D is unclear. The CDR3 sequence is 12 residues long. Germline values: CDR1 SGHVS, CDR2 FQNEAQ. Trimming took 6 bases from V and 6 from J, leaving 9 bases between them.

This sequence joins TRBV2 and TRBJ2-1; 11 nucleotides line up with TRBD2. This CDR3 spans 16 amino acids. Germline V gives CDR1 SNHLY, CDR2 FYNNEI. The J segment lost 1 base and the V segment lost 8 bases, leaving 7 bases of the junction unmatched. The CDR3 sequence is CASGRTSGRSYNEQFF. CDR3 DNA sequence: TGTGCCAGCGGACGAACTAGCGGGAGATCCTACAATGAGCAGTTCTTC.

About this clone: The same CDR3 arises from other DNA sequences in this sample as well. V usage is TRBV29-1 and J usage is TRBJ1-5, with D perhaps TRBD1 (5 bases). Germline CDR1 SQVTM, CDR2 ANQGSEA. CDR3 length equals 13 residues. V lost 6 bases, J lost 2 bases, and 11 bases lay in between. CDR3 residues: CSVVTGGNQPQHF. CDR3 DNA: TGCAGCGTAGTGACGGGGGGCAATCAGCCCCAGCATTTT.

This CDR3 is CASSVAITRGNTIYF. The CDR3 DNA reads as TGTGCCAGCAGTGTTGCGATTACCCGGGGAAACACCATATATTTT. The V gene is TRBV2, the J gene TRBJ1-3; no clear D. V was shortened by 4 bases and J by 4 bases, with 14 bases between the two germline ends. Germline lookup yields CDR1 SNHLY and CDR2 FYNNEI. The CDR3 extends over 15 amino acids.

This rearrangement joins TRBV5-1 to TRBJ2-3; D possibly corresponds to TRBD2 (5 bases). The CDR3 spans 16 residues. From germline, CDR1 is SGHRS and CDR2 YFSETQ. V gave up 0 bases and J gave up 6 bases, with 17 bases separating them. CDR3 DNA: TGCGCCAGCAGCTTGGTGGCAGGCCCGACGGGGGATACGCAGTATTTT. Translating gives CASSLVAGPTGDTQYF.

This clone was counted once. Compared with germline, one end of the junction differs, possibly owing to a read error. This same CDR3 is encoded by further DNA sequences in the sample. The chain employs TRBV5-1 and TRBJ2-2; 7 nucleotides agree with TRBD2. The CDR3 extends over 16 amino acids. Germline-derived CDR1 and CDR2 are SGHRS and YFSETQ. CDR3 DNA: TGCGCCAGCAGTTTGGTAGCGGGCTCGAACACCGGGGAGCTGTTTTTT. This codes for CASSLVAGSNTGELFF.

The CDR3 nucleotides are TGTGCCAGCAGTTTAACGGCCGGGTGGAGCGAGCAGTACTTC. Its protein product is CASSLTAGWSEQYF. The chain carries TRBV28 and TRBJ2-7; D call uncertain. From germline, CDR1 is MDHEN and CDR2 SYDVKM. V was clipped by 2 bases and J by 6 bases, with 14 bases between them. The CDR3 runs 14 residues.

The chain employs TRBV6-5 and TRBJ2-5, with 9 bases that match TRBD2. The V and J ends lost 4 bases and 3 bases, in that order; junction bases with no gene match: 9. The CDR3 spans 16 residues. CDR1 is MNHEY and CDR2 is SVGAGI in the germline V gene. CDR3 protein: CASSFIGLAGKETQYF. The CDR3 region has the DNA TGTGCCAGCAGTTTCATCGGTCTAGCGGGAAAAGAGACCCAGTACTTC.

The gene calls are TRBV28 and TRBJ2-7, with 11 bases that match TRBD2. This CDR3 spans 16 amino acids. Trimming removed 5 bases from V and 5 bases from J; junction bases left unmatched: 11. The germline V gene encodes CDR1 MDHEN and CDR2 SYDVKM. CDR3 in DNA: TGTGCCAGCAGTCGCAAATTTAGCGGGAGGGTCCACGAGCAGTACTTC. This codes for CASSRKFSGRVHEQYF.

The J gene is TRBJ2-5, the V gene TRBV29-1; D is ambiguous. V gave up 1 base and J gave up 8 bases, with 8 bases separating them. CDR3 length equals 11 residues. CDR1 and CDR2 from the germline V gene are SQVTM and ANQGSEA. The CDR3 spells CSVEVGSTQYF. For the CDR3, the DNA is TGCAGCGTTGAAGTAGGATCAACCCAGTACTTC.

The table lists this clone with a count of one. The sample has other DNA sequences that encode this CDR3 too. V and J are TRBV6-1 and TRBJ1-5, with no clear D. The V gene lost 6 bases and the J gene lost 0 bases, with 6 bases spanning the gap. This CDR3 has 13 amino acids. In germline, CDR1 is MNHNS, CDR2 SASEGT. DNA for the CDR3: TGTGCCAGCAGCGTTAATAGCAATCAGCCCCAGCATTTT. Its translation is CASSVNSNQPQHF.

The gene calls are TRBV19 and TRBJ2-2, with 12 nucleotides matching TRBD2. This CDR3 region has 19 residues. The germline V gene encodes CDR1 LNHDA and CDR2 SQIVND (reference sequence). J lost 0 bases, V lost 3 bases, and 8 bases had no gene match. The CDR3 coding sequence is TGTGCCAGTAGTATGCCCCTACTAGCGGGAGGTCCGAACACCGGGGAGCTGTTTTTT. This gives the protein CASSMPLLAGGPNTGELFF.

The chain combines TRBV10-2 with TRBJ1-5; 8 nucleotides agree with TRBD1. The junction had 8 bases not matched to a gene; V was cut back by 6 bases and J by 4 bases. The CDR3 is made up of 15 amino acids. Germline assignment: CDR1 WSHSY and CDR2 SAAADI. In DNA form, the CDR3 reads TGCGCCAGCAGAGAGGACAGGGCGGGTAATCAGCCCCAGCATTTT. Its protein product is CASREDRAGNQPQHF.

The rearrangement links TRBV6-6 to TRBJ2-7; a possible D gene is TRBD1 (5 bases). The V gene's germline CDR1 is MNHNY and CDR2 SVGAGI (reference sequence). Trimming removed 0 bases from V and 6 bases from J, with 18 bases in between. This CDR3 region has 16 residues. The CDR3: CASSYSFRAIIGEQYF. DNA of the CDR3: TGTGCCAGCAGTTACTCGTTCAGGGCGATTATCGGCGAGCAGTACTTC.

The CDR3 nucleotides are TGTGCCAGCAGCCCTACCTACAGGGGAGGCAATCAGCCCCAGCATTTT. The encoded protein is CASSPTYRGGNQPQHF. This chain links TRBV27 with TRBJ1-5; 7 bases line up with TRBD1. The CDR3 spans 16 residues. Germline V lookup: CDR1 MNHEY, CDR2 SMNVEV (reference sequence). V was clipped by 6 bases and J by 2 bases; unmatched bases: 10.

This rearrangement joins TRBV2 to TRBJ2-3; D gene unclear. Trimming pared 6 bases from V and 3 bases from J, leaving 13 bases between. CDR1 SNHLY and CDR2 FYNNEI come from the germline V gene. The CDR3 loop spans 14 amino acids. CDR3 nucleotide sequence: TGTGCCAGCAGGCTCCTTCTAACAACAGATACGCAGTATTTT. Translating it yields CASRLLLTTDTQYF.

V gene TRBV4-1 combines with J gene TRBJ2-5, with 8 bases identical to TRBD2. The better agreement between TRBJ2-7 and the DNA end casts doubt on the J call. The CDR3 extends over 15 amino acids. Germline V gene sequence: CDR1 MGHRA, CDR2 YSYEKL. CDR3 sequence reads: CASSQRGDGGHEQYF. The CDR3 DNA reads as TGCGCCAGCAGCCAGCGGGGGGACGGAGGGCACGAGCAGTACTTC.

Regarding this clone: Other DNA sequences from this sample encode an identical CDR3 as well. The chain employs TRBV5-4 and TRBJ2-6; no clear D. This CDR3 comprises 14 residues. The germline V and J ends were trimmed by 0 bases and 1 base, with 2 bases remaining between them. Germline CDR1 reads SGHNT; CDR2 reads YYREEE (reference sequence). CDR3 sequence reads: CASSLGSGANVLTF. The CDR3 bases are TGTGCCAGCAGCTTGGGATCTGGGGCCAACGTCCTGACTTTC. The whole variable domain, remainder taken from reference TRBV5-4 and TRBJ2-6, is ETGVTQSPTHLIKTRGQQVTLRCSSQSGHNTVSWYQQALGQGPQFIFQYYREEENGRGNFPPRFSGLQFPNYSSELNVNALELDDSALYLCASSLGSGANVLTFGAGSRLTVL.

The chain recombines TRBV5-1 with TRBJ2-1; 10 nucleotides line up with TRBD2. With 4 bases clipped from V and 0 bases from J, the junction kept 4 bases outside the gene matches. Germline loops: CDR1 SGHRS, CDR2 YFSETQ. This CDR3 contains 16 residues. The CDR3 sequence: CASSRIAGGSYNEQFF. DNA for the CDR3: TGCGCCAGCAGCCGTATAGCGGGGGGCTCCTACAATGAGCAGTTCTTC.

This clone is a singleton in its sample. CDR3 bases: TGTGCCAGCAGTCCCGGGACCCCGAGGGGTCAGCCCCAGCATTTT. It encodes CASSPGTPRGQPQHF. This chain uses TRBV6-5 with TRBJ1-5; D might be TRBD1 (5 bases). V was clipped by 5 bases and J by 6 bases, with 17 bases between them. This CDR3 comprises 15 residues. The V gene's germline CDR1 is MNHEY and CDR2 SVGAGI.

This chain joins TRBV10-3 and TRBJ2-3; the match to TRBD2 covers 9 bases. CDR1 and CDR2 (germline): ENHRY, SYGVKD. With V trimmed by 7 bases and J by 2 bases, 7 bases remained unmatched. The CDR3 has 15 amino acids. CDR3 sequence reads: CAITLRGRATDTQYF. The CDR3 nucleotides read TGTGCCATCACCCTTCGCGGGAGGGCCACAGATACGCAGTATTTT.

This chain joins TRBV7-3 and TRBJ1-6, with D hard to call. The CDR3 loop spans 15 amino acids. The V gene lost 0 bases and the J gene lost 7 bases, with 10 bases spanning the gap. Germline assignment: CDR1 SGHTA and CDR2 FQGTGA. Written as DNA, the CDR3 is TGTGCCAGCAGCTTAACGGCCGGGAACAATTCACCCCTCCACTTT. Amino acid sequence: CASSLTAGNNSPLHF.